These 9 T cell receptor beta chains were sequenced from one sample in a study of tumor-infiltrating lymphocytes in primary liver carcinoma. Researchers drew blood RNA from unsorted whole blood and extracted germline DNA as well. TCR beta cDNA was reverse-transcribed from around 0.55 ug of total RNA. The reaction used a constant-region primer and ProtoScript II reverse transcriptase. Sequencing libraries for TCR beta derived from three nested multiplex PCR rounds that used slightly modified ARM-PCR. It was with TRBV1-TRBV30 forward primers and a C-beta reverse primer that the first two PCR rounds were run, at about 10 cycles each. Each CDR3 protein gets one entry after TCRdb re-called the multiplex PCR reads with MiXCR. The sample includes a few hundred thousand distinct CDR3 sequences, approximately 54% of them seen just once. The sequencing sample was made of peripheral blood. The receptors originated from a woman aged 25-40 years with primary liver carcinoma and hepatitis B virus infection.

This clonotype was seen many times. The chain links TRBV6-1 to TRBJ2-7; no firm D call. The CDR3 spans 15 residues. V lost 4 bases and J 2 bases, leaving 15 bases between the germline ends. Germline V gene data show CDR1 as MNHNS and CDR2 as SASEGT. The CDR3 is CASSAFRLSPYEQYF. CDR3 DNA sequence: TGTGCCAGCAGTGCTTTTCGACTCTCCCCCTACGAGCAGTACTTC.

The CDR3 here is CASSYTGGGLNTEAFF. CDR3 sequence (DNA): TGTGCCAGCAGTTACACAGGGGGAGGATTAAACACTGAAGCTTTCTTT. The chain recombines TRBV6-2 or TRBV6-3 with TRBJ1-1, with 8 bases aligning to TRBD1. V lost 2 bases, J lost 2 bases, and 7 bases stayed unmatched. From germline, CDR1 is MNHEY and CDR2 SVGEGT. CDR3 length equals 16 residues.

For this clonotype: The junction shows a germline mismatch at one end, possibly a read error. V and J are TRBV6-6 and TRBJ1-5; D is ambiguous. The CDR3 runs to 16 residues. CDR1 and CDR2 from the germline V gene are MNHNY and SVGAGI (reference sequence). The DNA of the CDR3 is TGTGTCAGCGTTTATTCCGGGTCAGCTTCAAATCAGCCCCAGCATTTT. It codes for CVSVYSGSASNQPQHF.

As regards this clonotype: At one end the junction does not follow the germline gene, possibly because of a read error. The chain carries TRBV28 and TRBJ2-5; TRBD1 matches 9 bases. Germline CDR1 MDHEN, CDR2 SYDVKM. This CDR3 region has 16 residues. This chain's CDR3 is CASSHRGRFTQETQYF. The CDR3 bases are TGTGCTAGCAGCCACAGGGGGCGCTTCACCCAAGAGACCCAGTACTTC.

As to this clonotype: This clone may be a read error of a much larger clone one base away. V is TRBV12-3 or TRBV12-4 and J is TRBJ2-5; D call uncertain. V lost 1 base and J lost 3, with 6 bases in between. This CDR3 comprises 13 residues. CDR3 in DNA: TGTGCCAGCAGTTTAGACCGCGAAGAGACCCAGTACTTC. Translating gives CASSLDREETQYF.

The CDR3 DNA is TGTGCCAGCAGCCCGCTGCCTCGGGGATACGAGCAGTTCTTC. Protein product: CASSPLPRGYEQFF. The genes are TRBV11-2 and TRBJ2-7, with TRBD2 as a possible D gene (5 bases). The end of the DNA is better explained by TRBJ2-1, so the J call may be wrong. Germline-derived CDR1 and CDR2 are SGHAT and FQNNGV. The CDR3 is made up of 14 amino acids.

This clonotype occurred a few times. The chain employs TRBV5-1 and TRBJ1-1, with D perhaps matching TRBD1 (5 bases). Germline V gives CDR1 SGHRS, CDR2 YFSETQ. The CDR3 has 15 amino acids. V lost 1 base to trimming and J lost 6 bases, with 16 bases between them. CDR3 DNA sequence: TGCGCCAGCAGCTTGATCGCCGTGGGGGACGCTGAAGCTTTCTTT. The encoded protein is CASSLIAVGDAEAFF.

The chain recombines TRBV12-3 or TRBV12-4 with TRBJ2-2, with D possibly matching TRBD2 (5 bases). CDR3 length: 15 residues. With 7 bases removed from V and 0 bases from J, the gap between germline ends came to 12 bases. The CDR3 DNA is TGTGCCAGCATTCGGGGATTCGCGAACACCGGGGAGCTGTTTTTT. Protein: CASIRGFANTGELFF.

Concerning this clonotype: A clone one base away is much larger, so this may be a read error. This chain uses TRBV6-4 with TRBJ2-2; D unresolved. Germline CDR1 reads MRHNA; CDR2 reads SNTAGT. V was cut by 2 bases and J by 6 bases, with 4 bases left in between. The CDR3 has 12 amino acids. The CDR3 loop is CASSDGAGELFF. CDR3 DNA: TGTGCCAGCAGTGACGGGGCCGGGGAGCTGTTTTTT.